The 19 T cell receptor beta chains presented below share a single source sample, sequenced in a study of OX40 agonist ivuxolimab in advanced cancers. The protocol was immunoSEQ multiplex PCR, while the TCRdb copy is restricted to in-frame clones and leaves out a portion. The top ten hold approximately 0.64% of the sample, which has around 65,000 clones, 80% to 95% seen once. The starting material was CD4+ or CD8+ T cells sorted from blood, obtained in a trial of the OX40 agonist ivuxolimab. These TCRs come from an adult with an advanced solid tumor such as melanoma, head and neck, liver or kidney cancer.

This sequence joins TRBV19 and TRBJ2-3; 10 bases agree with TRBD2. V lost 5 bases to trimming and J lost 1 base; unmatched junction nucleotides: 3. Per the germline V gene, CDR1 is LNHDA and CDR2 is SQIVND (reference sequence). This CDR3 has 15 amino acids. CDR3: CASSRGLAGTDTQYF. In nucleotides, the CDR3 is TGTGCCAGTAGTCGCGGACTAGCGGGCACAGATACGCAGTATTTT.

CDR3: CASSYRGRASTGELFF. The CDR3 nucleotides are TGTGCCAGCAGTTACCGCGGGAGGGCGTCTACCGGGGAGCTGTTTTTT. The V gene is TRBV6-6, the J gene TRBJ2-2; 9 bases fit TRBD2. Germline CDR1 is MNHNY and CDR2 is SVGAGI (reference sequence). Trimming cost V 2 bases and J 5 bases; bases outside gene matches: 6. CDR3 length: 16 amino acids.

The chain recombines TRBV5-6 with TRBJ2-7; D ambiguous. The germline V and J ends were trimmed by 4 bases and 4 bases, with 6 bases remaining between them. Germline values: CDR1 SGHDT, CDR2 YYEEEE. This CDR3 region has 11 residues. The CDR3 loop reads CASSGQYEQYF. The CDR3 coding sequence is TGTGCCAGCAGCGGGCAGTACGAGCAGTACTTC.

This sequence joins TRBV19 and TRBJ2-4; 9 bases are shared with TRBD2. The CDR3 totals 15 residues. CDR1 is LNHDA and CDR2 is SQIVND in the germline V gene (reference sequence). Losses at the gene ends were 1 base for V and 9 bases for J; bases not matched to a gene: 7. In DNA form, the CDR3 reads TGTGCCAGTAGTATAGGAGCGGGGGGCCTCGGCATTCAGTACTTC. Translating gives CASSIGAGGLGIQYF.

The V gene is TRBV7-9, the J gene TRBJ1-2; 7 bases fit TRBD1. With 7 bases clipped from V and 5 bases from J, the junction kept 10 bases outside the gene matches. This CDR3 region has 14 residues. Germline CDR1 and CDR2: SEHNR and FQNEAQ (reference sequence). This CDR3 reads CASNDRAGRYGYTF. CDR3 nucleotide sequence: TGTGCCAGCAACGACAGGGCTGGGAGATATGGCTACACCTTC.

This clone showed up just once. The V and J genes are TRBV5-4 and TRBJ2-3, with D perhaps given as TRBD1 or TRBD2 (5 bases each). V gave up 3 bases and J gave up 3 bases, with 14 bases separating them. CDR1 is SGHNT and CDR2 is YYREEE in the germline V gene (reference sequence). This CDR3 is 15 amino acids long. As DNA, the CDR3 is TGTGCCAGCAGCTCGGGACCTTGGGGTACAGATACGCAGTATTTT. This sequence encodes CASSSGPWGTDTQYF.

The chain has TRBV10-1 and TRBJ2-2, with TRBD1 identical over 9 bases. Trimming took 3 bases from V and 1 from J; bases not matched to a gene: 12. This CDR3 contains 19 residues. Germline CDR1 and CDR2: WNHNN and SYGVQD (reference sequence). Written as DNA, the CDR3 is TGCGCCAGCAGTGACCGATTCCGACAGGGGGGACTGAACACCGGGGAGCTGTTTTTT. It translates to CASSDRFRQGGLNTGELFF.

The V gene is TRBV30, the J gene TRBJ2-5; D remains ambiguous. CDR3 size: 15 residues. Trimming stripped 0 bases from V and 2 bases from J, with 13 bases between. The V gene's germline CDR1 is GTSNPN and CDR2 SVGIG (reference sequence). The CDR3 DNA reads TGTGCCTGGAGTGTAGGGAACACGGTGCAAGAGACCCAGTACTTC. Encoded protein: CAWSVGNTVQETQYF.

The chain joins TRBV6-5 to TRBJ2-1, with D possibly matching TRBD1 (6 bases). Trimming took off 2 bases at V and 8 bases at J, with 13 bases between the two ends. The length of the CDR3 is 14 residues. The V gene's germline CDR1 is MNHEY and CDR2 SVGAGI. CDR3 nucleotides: TGTGCCAGCAGTTACACTAGACAGGACCATGAGCAGTTCTTC. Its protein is CASSYTRQDHEQFF.

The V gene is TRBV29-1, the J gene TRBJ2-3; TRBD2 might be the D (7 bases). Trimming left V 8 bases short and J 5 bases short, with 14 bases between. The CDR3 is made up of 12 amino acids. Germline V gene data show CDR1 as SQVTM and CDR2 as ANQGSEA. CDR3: CSLRGGVDTQYF. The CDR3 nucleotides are TGCAGCTTAAGGGGGGGGGTAGATACGCAGTATTTT.

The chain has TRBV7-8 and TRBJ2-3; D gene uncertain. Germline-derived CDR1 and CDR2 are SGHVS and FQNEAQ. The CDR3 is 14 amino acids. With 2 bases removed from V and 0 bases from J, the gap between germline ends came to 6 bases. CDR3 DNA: TGTGCCAGCAGCTTAACCAGTAGCACAGATACGCAGTATTTT. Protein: CASSLTSSTDTQYF. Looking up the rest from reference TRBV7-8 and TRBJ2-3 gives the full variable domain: GAGVSQSPRYKVAKRGQDVALRCDPISGHVSLFWYQQALGQGPEFLTYFQNEAQLDKSGLPSDRFFAERPEGSVSTLKIQRTQQEDSAVYLCASSLTSSTDTQYFGPGTRLTVL.

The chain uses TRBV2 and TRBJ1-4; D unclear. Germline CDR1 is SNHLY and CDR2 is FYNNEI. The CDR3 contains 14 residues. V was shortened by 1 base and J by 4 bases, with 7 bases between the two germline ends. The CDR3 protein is CASSEGLFNEKLFF. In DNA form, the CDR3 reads TGTGCCAGCAGTGAAGGTTTATTTAATGAAAAACTGTTTTTT.

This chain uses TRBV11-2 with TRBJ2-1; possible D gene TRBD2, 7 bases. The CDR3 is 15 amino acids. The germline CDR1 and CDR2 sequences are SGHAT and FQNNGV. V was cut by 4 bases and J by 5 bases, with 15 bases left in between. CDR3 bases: TGTGCCAGCAGCTCCCGACTAGCAGGGGACAATGAGCAGTTCTTC. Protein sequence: CASSSRLAGDNEQFF. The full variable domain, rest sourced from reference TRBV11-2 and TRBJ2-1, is EAGVAQSPRYKIIEKRQSVAFWCNPISGHATLYWYQQILGQGPKLLIQFQNNGVVDDSQLPKDRFSAERLKGVDSTLKIQPAKLEDSAVYLCASSSRLAGDNEQFFGPGTRLTVL.

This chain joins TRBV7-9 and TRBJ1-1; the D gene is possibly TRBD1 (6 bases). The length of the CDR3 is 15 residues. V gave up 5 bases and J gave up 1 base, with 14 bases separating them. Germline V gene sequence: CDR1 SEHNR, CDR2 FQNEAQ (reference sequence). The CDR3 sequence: CASSGRQARNTEAFF. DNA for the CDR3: TGTGCCAGCAGCGGCCGACAGGCAAGGAACACTGAAGCTTTCTTT.

The CDR3: CASSLSKNTEAFF. The CDR3 DNA reads as TGCGCCAGCAGCTTATCCAAGAACACTGAAGCTTTCTTT. The gene calls are TRBV5-1 and TRBJ1-1; D unresolved. Trimming took 2 bases from V and 1 from J, leaving 6 bases between them. Germline V gene data show CDR1 as SGHRS and CDR2 as YFSETQ. The length of the CDR3 is 13 residues.

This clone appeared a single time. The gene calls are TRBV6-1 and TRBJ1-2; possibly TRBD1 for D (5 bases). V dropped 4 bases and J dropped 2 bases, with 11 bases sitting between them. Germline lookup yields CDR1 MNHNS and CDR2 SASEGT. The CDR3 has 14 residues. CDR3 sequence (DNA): TGTGCCAGCAGTGGTAATTCAGGGAACTATGGCTACACCTTC. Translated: CASSGNSGNYGYTF.

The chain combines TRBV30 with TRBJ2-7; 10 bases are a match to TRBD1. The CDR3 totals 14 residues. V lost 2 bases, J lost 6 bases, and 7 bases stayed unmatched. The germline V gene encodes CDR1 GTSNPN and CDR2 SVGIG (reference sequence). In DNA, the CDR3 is TGTGCCTGGAGTTTTGACAGGGGGCTCTCCGAGCAGTACTTC. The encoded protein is CAWSFDRGLSEQYF.

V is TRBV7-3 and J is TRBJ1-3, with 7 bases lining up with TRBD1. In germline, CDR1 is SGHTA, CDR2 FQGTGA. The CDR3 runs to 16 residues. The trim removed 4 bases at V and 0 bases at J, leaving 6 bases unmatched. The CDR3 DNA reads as TGTGCCAGCAGCTGGGACAGTTCCGACTCTGGAAACACCATATATTTT. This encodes CASSWDSSDSGNTIYF.

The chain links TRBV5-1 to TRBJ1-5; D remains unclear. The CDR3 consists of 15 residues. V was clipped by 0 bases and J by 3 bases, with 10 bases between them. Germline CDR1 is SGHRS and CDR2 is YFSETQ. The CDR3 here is CASSLEGKYNQPQHF. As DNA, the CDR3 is TGCGCCAGCAGCTTGGAAGGCAAGTACAATCAGCCCCAGCATTTT.